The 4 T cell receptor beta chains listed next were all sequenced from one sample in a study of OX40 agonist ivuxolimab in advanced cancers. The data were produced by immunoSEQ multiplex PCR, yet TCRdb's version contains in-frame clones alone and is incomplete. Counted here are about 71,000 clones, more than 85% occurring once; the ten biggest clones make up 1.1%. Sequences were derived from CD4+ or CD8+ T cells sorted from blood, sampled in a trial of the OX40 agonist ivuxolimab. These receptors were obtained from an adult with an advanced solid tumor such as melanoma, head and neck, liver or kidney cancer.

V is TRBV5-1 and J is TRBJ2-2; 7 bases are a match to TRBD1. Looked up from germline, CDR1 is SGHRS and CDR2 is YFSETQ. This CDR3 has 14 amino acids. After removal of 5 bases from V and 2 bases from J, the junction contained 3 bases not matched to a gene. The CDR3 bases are TGCGCCAGCAGGGGGACAGCCAACACCGGGGAGCTGTTTTTT. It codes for CASRGTANTGELFF.

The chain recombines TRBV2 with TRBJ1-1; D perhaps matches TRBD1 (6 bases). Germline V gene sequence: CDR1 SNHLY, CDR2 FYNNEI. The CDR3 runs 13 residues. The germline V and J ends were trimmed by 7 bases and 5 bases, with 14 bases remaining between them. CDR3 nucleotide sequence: TGTGCCAGCATCTTTAGAGGGGGGACTGAAGCTTTCTTT. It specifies CASIFRGGTEAFF. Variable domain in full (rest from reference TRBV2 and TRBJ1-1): EPEVTQTPSHQVTQMGQEVILRCVPISNHLYFYWYRQILGQKVEFLVSFYNNEISEKSEIFDDQFSVERPDGSNFTLKIRSTKLEDSAMYFCASIFRGGTEAFFGQGTRLTVV.

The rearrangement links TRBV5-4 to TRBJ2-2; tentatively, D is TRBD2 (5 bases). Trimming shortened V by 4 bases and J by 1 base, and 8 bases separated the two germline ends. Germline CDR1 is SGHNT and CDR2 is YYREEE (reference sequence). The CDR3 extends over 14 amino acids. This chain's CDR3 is CASSQSGNTGELFF. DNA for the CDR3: TGTGCCAGCAGCCAGAGCGGGAACACCGGGGAGCTGTTTTTT.

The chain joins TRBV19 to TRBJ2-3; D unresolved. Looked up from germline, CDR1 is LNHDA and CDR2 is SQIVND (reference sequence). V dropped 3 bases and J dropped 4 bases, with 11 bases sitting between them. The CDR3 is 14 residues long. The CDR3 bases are TGTGCCAGTAGTATCGAGGTATCTCCAGATACGCAGTATTTT. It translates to CASSIEVSPDTQYF.